The clone carrying this T cell receptor beta chain was seen a handful of times. V shed 7 bases, J shed 4 bases, and the junction held 3 bases outside the gene matches. Looked up from germline, CDR1 is MDHEN and CDR2 is SYDVKM. This CDR3 has 13 residues. This sample was included in a study of blood T cell repertoires in COVID-19. Study-wide context: Researchers got acute and convalescent COVID-19 samples from the United States, Italy and Spain. PBMCs, B-cell-depleted T cells, or T cells were the source of the cDNA or gDNA that made up the material.

In the original processing: Reference gene primer amplification gave estimated nucleated cell counts. Data came from immunoSEQ multiplex PCR; TCRdb stores just in-frame clones and leaves some out. D and trimming come from the DNA, and the V and J calls and clone size come from that table. This sample yields 100,000 to 150,000 clones, of which 85% are seen a single time; more than 20% belongs to the top ten. The clonotype was recovered from a woman of 80 years or more with acute or convalescent COVID-19. Sequenced material: peripheral blood. This chain joins TRBV28 and TRBJ1-5; 8 bases match TRBD1. CDR3: CASTRGRNQPQHF. CDR3 nucleotide sequence: TGTGCCAGCACCAGGGGGCGGAATCAGCCCCAGCATTTT.